This T cell receptor (beta chain) was sequenced in a study of T cells in Graves' hyperthyroidism and ophthalmopathy. Germline assignment: CDR1 SGHDT and CDR2 YYEEEE. The CDR3 has 15 residues. Amplification of TCR beta CDR3 regions was performed using RNA transcripts as template. Using the HTBI primer set, a first-round RT-PCR was run on the TCR CDR3. TCRdb used MiXCR to reprocess the multiplex PCR reads, holding one entry per CDR3 protein. This table holds some 300,000 distinct CDR3 sequences, about 13% found once. The source material was blood. This clonotype was obtained from a woman aged 40 to 55 with Graves' hyperthyroidism. The V call is TRBV5-6, the J call TRBJ2-1; 10 bases fit TRBD2. The J call may be mistaken, given a closer DNA end match to TRBJ2-7. The CDR3 is CASSLLAGVYNEQYF. The DNA for the CDR3 is TGTGCCAGCAGCTTGCTAGCGGGGGTCTACAATGAGCAGTACTTC.